This is a list of T cell receptor beta chains from one sample in a study of CD8+ T cells in alopecia areata. Some clones are missing from TCRdb's copy, which holds only in-frame ones; the method was immunoSEQ multiplex PCR. The sample consists of 120,000 to 150,000 clones, roughly four fifths of them appearing once. Source: CD8+ T cells sorted from blood, taken at week 4, from a patient treated with tofacitinib. These receptors were taken from a human donor with alopecia areata. Both conserved end residues are part of each CDR3. The D gene is left open where the match is weak. Clone size is not always given. Where it is, it says once, few, many or a class for expanded clones.

d_gene	abundance	v_gene	j_gene	CDR3nt	CDR3aa
.	once	TRBV29-1	TRBJ2-3	TGCAGCGTTGTTCCCCCTGCGGATACGCAGTATTTT	CSVVPPADTQYF
TRBD1	.	TRBV29-1	TRBJ1-2	TGCAGCGCTTTTGGGACAGGGGCTTACACCTTC	CSAFGTGAYTF
.	.	TRBV6-5	TRBJ2-1	TGTGCCAGCAGTCGGCCAGGGAGGAATGAGCAGTTCTTC	CASSRPGRNEQFF
TRBD2	.	TRBV10-3	TRBJ2-1	TGTGCCATCAGTGAAACTAGCGCGGACAATGAGCAGTTCTTC	CAISETSADNEQFF
.	.	TRBV7-9	TRBJ1-4	TGTGCCAGCAGCTCGAACAGGGAACCTAATGAAAAACTGTTTTTT	CASSSNREPNEKLFF
.	.	TRBV5-1	TRBJ1-1	TGCGCCAGCAGATCGGGAACTGAAGCTTTCTTT	CASRSGTEAFF
TRBD2	few	TRBV9	TRBJ2-1	TGTGCCAGCAGCGTGAAGCGGGGGGAAAACAATGAGCAGTTCTTC	CASSVKRGENNEQFF
.	.	TRBV27	TRBJ1-1	TGTGCCAGCAGTTTGAGATTAGGGGTGAACACTGAAGCTTTCTTT	CASSLRLGVNTEAFF
.	few	TRBV7-8	TRBJ2-3	TGTGCCAGCAGCTTAGCTCGTCTAGTCAGGCCAGATACGCAGTATTTT	CASSLARLVRPDTQYF
.	.	TRBV30	TRBJ1-2	TGTGCCTGGAATGCTGGAATCGGCTACACCTTC	CAWNAGIGYTF
.	.	TRBV23-1	TRBJ2-4	TGCGCCAGCAGTCAATCTTCGAGGCCACCAGCCAAAAACATTCAGTACTTC	CASSQSSRPPAKNIQYF
.	few	TRBV4-1	TRBJ2-7	TGCGCCAGCAGCCAAGGGACAGAAACCTACGAGCAGTACTTC	CASSQGTETYEQYF
.	.	TRBV6-5	TRBJ1-2	TGTGCCACCTCGGGGTCCGTCAGGGCCAATGGCTACACCTTC	CATSGSVRANGYTF
.	.	TRBV6-5	TRBJ1-4	TGTGCCAGCAGTTACTCGAATGTATATGAAAAACTGTTTTTT	CASSYSNVYEKLFF
TRBD1	once	TRBV6-6	TRBJ2-7	TGTGCCAGCAGCGATGACAGGGCCAGCTCCTACGAGCAGTACTTC	CASSDDRASSYEQYF
TRBD1	.	TRBV29-1	TRBJ1-2	TGCAGCGCGGACAGGGGGGCGCGTGGCTACACCTTC	CSADRGARGYTF
.	.	TRBV23-1	TRBJ2-7	TGCGCCAGCAGTCAATCAGCGACAGACCAGTACGAGCAGTACTTC	CASSQSATDQYEQYF
TRBD1	.	TRBV19	TRBJ2-2	TGTGCCAGTAGTACCCCACAGGGGCCAGCGAACACCGGGGAGCTGTTTTTT	CASSTPQGPANTGELFF
.	.	TRBV7-8	TRBJ2-3	TGTGCCAGCAGCTCCAAGGCGGGAACAGATACGCAGTATTTT	CASSSKAGTDTQYF
.	.	TRBV4-1	TRBJ2-1	TGCGCCAGCAGCCCGGACATCATCTACAATGAGCAGTTCTTC	CASSPDIIYNEQFF
.	.	TRBV7-9	TRBJ1-1	TGTGCCAGCAGCTTAGGAGCTTTCTTT	CASSLGAFF
.	.	TRBV7-8	TRBJ2-4	TGTGCCAGCAGCTTAGGTTGGACGGCCACCGTAGCCAAAAACATTCAGTACTTC	CASSLGWTATVAKNIQYF
.	.	TRBV5-1	TRBJ2-7	TGCGCCAGCAGCGACGATACCTACGAGCAGTACTTC	CASSDDTYEQYF
.	.	TRBV7-9	TRBJ1-2	TGTGCCAGCAGCTCCTCCGGGGTCTATGGCTACACCTTC	CASSSSGVYGYTF
TRBD1	.	TRBV7-9	TRBJ2-7	TGTGCCAGCAGCTTAGTGGGCAGGGGGCCCGAGCAGTACTTC	CASSLVGRGPEQYF
.	.	TRBV10-3	TRBJ1-2	TGTGCCATCAGTGAAACAGACTATGGCTACACCTTC	CAISETDYGYTF
TRBD2	once	TRBV30	TRBJ2-7	TGTGCCTGGACCTGGACTAGCGGGTACGAGCAGTACTTC	CAWTWTSGYEQYF
.	.	TRBV29-1	TRBJ1-2	TGCAGCGGCTTAACGGCGATAGGATCTAACTATGGCTACACCTTC	CSGLTAIGSNYGYTF
.	.	TRBV2	TRBJ2-7	TGTGCCAGCACCGGGTACTCCTACGAGCAGTACTTC	CASTGYSYEQYF
.	.	TRBV15	TRBJ1-2	TGTGCCACCAGCAGACCTCCTTTTAGGGACTATGGCTACACCTTC	CATSRPPFRDYGYTF
.	.	TRBV2	TRBJ1-1	TGTGCCAGCAGTGAAGCCCGGGTCCCTGAAGCTTTCTTT	CASSEARVPEAFF
.	.	TRBV6-6	TRBJ2-2	TGTGCCAGCACCCAGCTAGAGACCGGGGAGCTGTTTTTT	CASTQLETGELFF
.	.	TRBV4-1	TRBJ1-1	TGCGCCAGCAGACGGACACAGAACACTGAAGCTTTCTTT	CASRRTQNTEAFF
.	.	TRBV15	TRBJ2-1	TGTGCCACCAGCAGAGATGAGACCTACAATGAGCAGTTCTTC	CATSRDETYNEQFF
TRBD1	.	TRBV7-9	TRBJ2-3	TGTGCCAGCAGCCCACGTGGGCAGGGGGCTAGCACAGATACGCAGTATTTT	CASSPRGQGASTDTQYF
.	.	TRBV6-1	TRBJ2-7	TGTGCCAGCGGTCGGATAGGGCCCTCCTACGAGCAGTACTTC	CASGRIGPSYEQYF
.	.	TRBV4-3	TRBJ1-1	TGCGCCAGCAGCCAGGGGGAGAACACTGAAGCTTTCTTT	CASSQGENTEAFF
TRBD2	.	TRBV2	TRBJ2-1	TGTGCCAGCAGACGCGGGGGAAGCTCCTACAATGAGCAGTTCTTC	CASRRGGSSYNEQFF
.	.	TRBV7-2	TRBJ2-3	TGTGCCAGCAGCACTGACCCCACAGATACGCAGTATTTT	CASSTDPTDTQYF
.	.	TRBV4-3	TRBJ1-2	TGCGCCAGCAGCCAAGATGGGGGCGGGTATGGCTACACCTTC	CASSQDGGGYGYTF
TRBD1	few	TRBV4-3	TRBJ2-3	TGCGCCAGCAGCCAGGGGACAGGGCCAGATACGCAGTATTTT	CASSQGTGPDTQYF